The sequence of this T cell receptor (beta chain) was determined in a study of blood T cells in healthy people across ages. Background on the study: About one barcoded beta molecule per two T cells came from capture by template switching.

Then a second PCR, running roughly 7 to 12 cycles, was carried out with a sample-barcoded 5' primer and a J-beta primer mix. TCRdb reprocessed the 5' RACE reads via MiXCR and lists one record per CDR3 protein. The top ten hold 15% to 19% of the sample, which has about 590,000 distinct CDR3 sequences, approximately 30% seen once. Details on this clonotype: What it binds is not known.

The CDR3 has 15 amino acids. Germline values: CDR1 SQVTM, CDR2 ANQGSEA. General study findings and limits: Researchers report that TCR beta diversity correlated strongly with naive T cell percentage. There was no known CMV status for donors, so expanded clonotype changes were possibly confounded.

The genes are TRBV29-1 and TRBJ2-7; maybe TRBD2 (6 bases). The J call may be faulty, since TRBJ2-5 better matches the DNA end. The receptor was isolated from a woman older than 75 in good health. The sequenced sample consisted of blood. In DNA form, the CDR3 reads TGCAGCGTTGAAAAAGTAACGGGGGTGGGGGAGACCCAGTACTTC. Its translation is CSVEKVTGVGETQYF.